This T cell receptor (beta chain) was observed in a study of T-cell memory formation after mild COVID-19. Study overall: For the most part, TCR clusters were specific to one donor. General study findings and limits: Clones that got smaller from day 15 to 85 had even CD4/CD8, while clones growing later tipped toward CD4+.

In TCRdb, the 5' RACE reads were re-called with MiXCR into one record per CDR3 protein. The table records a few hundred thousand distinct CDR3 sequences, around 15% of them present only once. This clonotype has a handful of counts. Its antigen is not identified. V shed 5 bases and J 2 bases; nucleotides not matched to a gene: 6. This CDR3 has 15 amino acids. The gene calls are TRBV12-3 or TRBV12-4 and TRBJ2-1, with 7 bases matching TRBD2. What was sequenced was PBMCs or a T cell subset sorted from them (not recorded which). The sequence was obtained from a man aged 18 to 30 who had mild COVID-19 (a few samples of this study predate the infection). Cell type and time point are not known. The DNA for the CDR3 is TGTGCCAGCAGTCCCACCGCGGGGGCCTACAATGAGCAGTTCTTC. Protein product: CASSPTAGAYNEQFF.